This T cell receptor beta chain was documented in a study of blood T cell repertoires in COVID-19. Germline assignment: CDR1 SGDLS and CDR2 YYNGEE. The trim removed 0 bases at V and 2 bases at J, leaving 4 bases unmatched. CDR3 length: 17 residues. The table came from immunoSEQ multiplex PCR; TCRdb's copy has only in-frame clones and leaves some out. The sample shows 150,000 to 200,000 clones, roughly 82% of them seen only once. Participants were placed into cohorts based on the clinical history they reported. Sequenced input: PBMCs or T cells enriched from blood (not recorded which). This sequence joins TRBV9 and TRBJ2-5, with 13 bases identical to TRBD2. This receptor was taken from an older woman with acute COVID-19. CDR3 DNA: TGTGCCAGCAGCGTAGGACTAGCGGGGGGTGGGCAAGAGACCCAGTACTTC. It is translated as CASSVGLAGGGQETQYF.